Listed below are T cell receptor beta chains from one sample, sequenced in a study of blood T cells in healthy people across ages. Each CDR3 protein gets one entry after TCRdb re-called the 5' RACE reads with MiXCR. The repertoire consists of 1.5 million to 2 million distinct CDR3 sequences, with 28% occurring once and the leading ten covering about 7.7%. The sequenced sample was blood. The receptors come from a woman in her thirties in good health. Each CDR3 is given with its conserved first and last residue. Each record gives: V gene, J gene, clone size, D gene, CDR3 protein, CDR3 DNA. D genes are given only for firm matches. Clone size is stated in some rows and not others, as once, few, many or a class when expanded.

V: TRBV7-2; J: TRBJ2-5; size: -; D: -; CDR3: CASSGGSLATQYF; DNA: TGTGCCAGCAGCGGGGGGTCTCTTGCGACCCAGTACTTC
V: TRBV6-2/TRBV6-3; J: TRBJ2-1; size: -; D: -; CDR3: CASSRPGQTFYNEQFF; DNA: TGTGCCAGCAGTAGGCCGGGCCAGACCTTCTACAATGAGCAGTTCTTC
V: TRBV11-2; J: TRBJ2-5; size: -; D: TRBD1; CDR3: CASTHQGAVETQYF; DNA: TGTGCCAGCACCCACCAGGGGGCGGTGGAGACCCAGTACTTC
V: TRBV29-1; J: TRBJ1-2; size: -; D: TRBD1; CDR3: CSVQGGRDSDNYGYTF; DNA: TGCAGCGTCCAAGGGGGCAGGGATTCGGACAACTATGGCTACACCTTC
V: TRBV20-1; J: TRBJ2-5; size: -; D: -; CDR3: CSARSGSEEWETQYF; DNA: TGCAGTGCTAGATCTGGCTCAGAAGAGTGGGAGACCCAGTACTTC
V: TRBV7-2; J: TRBJ1-1; size: -; D: -; CDR3: CASSFAGVTEAFF; DNA: TGTGCCAGCAGCTTCGCAGGGGTGACTGAAGCTTTCTTT
V: TRBV5-5; J: TRBJ2-1; size: once; D: TRBD2; CDR3: CASSPGGARLYNEQFF; DNA: TGTGCCAGCAGCCCCGGGGGGGCCCGATTGTACAATGAGCAGTTCTTC
V: TRBV4-1; J: TRBJ2-3; size: -; D: TRBD2; CDR3: CVSSQGISGGTDTQYF; DNA: TGCGTCAGCAGCCAAGGCATTAGCGGGGGCACAGATACGCAGTATTTT
V: TRBV20-1; J: TRBJ2-3; size: many; D: TRBD2; CDR3: CSTPQRGTVGDTQYF; DNA: TGCAGTACCCCCCAGCGGGGGACTGTTGGTGATACGCAGTATTTT
V: TRBV3-1; J: TRBJ1-2; size: -; D: -; CDR3: CASSSPLGYTF; DNA: TGTGCCAGCAGCTCCCCTCTTGGCTACACCTTC
V: TRBV7-9; J: TRBJ1-2; size: -; D: TRBD1; CDR3: CASSQEDRLNYGYTF; DNA: TGTGCCAGCAGCCAAGAGGACAGGTTGAACTATGGCTACACCTTC
V: TRBV20-1; J: TRBJ2-1; size: many; D: -; CDR3: CSARDSLASTEQFF; DNA: TGCAGTGCTAGAGATAGTCTAGCTTCCACTGAGCAGTTCTTC
V: TRBV24-1; J: TRBJ2-7; size: many; D: -; CDR3: CATSDPRSSYEQYF; DNA: TGTGCCACCAGTGATCCCCGCAGCTCCTACGAGCAGTACTTC
V: TRBV7-2; J: TRBJ2-5; size: -; D: TRBD2; CDR3: CASSLDGTNPWETQYF; DNA: TGTGCCAGCAGCCTAGATGGGACTAACCCTTGGGAGACCCAGTACTTC
V: TRBV10-3; J: TRBJ2-5; size: -; D: -; CDR3: CAISESNGGPDEQYF; DNA: TGTGCCATCAGTGAGTCGAATGGAGGGCCTGATGAGCAGTACTTC
V: TRBV5-5; J: TRBJ2-1; size: -; D: -; CDR3: CASSLEAGQQFF; DNA: TGTGCCAGCAGCTTGGAGGCAGGACAACAGTTCTTC
V: TRBV5-5; J: TRBJ2-5; size: -; D: -; CDR3: CANSLQAAVQETQYF; DNA: TGTGCCAACAGCTTGCAAGCAGCGGTCCAAGAGACCCAGTACTTC
V: TRBV7-9; J: TRBJ2-1; size: -; D: -; CDR3: CASSPNLPLAASSYNEQFF; DNA: TGTGCCAGCAGCCCCAACCTCCCTTTAGCGGCTAGCTCCTACAATGAGCAGTTCTTC
V: TRBV12-3/TRBV12-4; J: TRBJ2-1; size: few; D: -; CDR3: CASSPRGAASQFF; DNA: TGTGCCAGCAGCCCTAGGGGGGCAGCCTCGCAGTTCTTC
V: TRBV6-6; J: TRBJ1-2; size: -; D: -; CDR3: CASSYIVGGNYGYTF; DNA: TGTGCCAGCAGTTACATTGTGGGGGGCAACTATGGCTACACCTTC
V: TRBV5-5; J: TRBJ2-5; size: few; D: TRBD1; CDR3: CASSYRAGTARETQYF; DNA: TGTGCCAGCAGCTACAGAGCCGGGACAGCCCGGGAGACCCAGTACTTC
V: TRBV27; J: TRBJ1-5; size: few; D: TRBD1; CDR3: CASSRGQGNNQPQHF; DNA: TGTGCCAGCAGTCGGGGACAGGGGAACAATCAGCCCCAGCATTTT
V: TRBV5-1; J: TRBJ2-3; size: once; D: TRBD2; CDR3: CASSPGLAGGGSIDTQYF; DNA: TGCGCCAGCAGCCCAGGACTAGCGGGAGGAGGTAGTATAGATACGCAGTATTTT
V: TRBV12-3/TRBV12-4; J: TRBJ2-1; size: few; D: -; CDR3: CASSLGSIEQFF; DNA: TGTGCCAGCAGTTTGGGCTCGATTGAGCAGTTCTTC
V: TRBV7-2; J: TRBJ2-2; size: -; D: -; CDR3: CASSPRDSDPSGNTGELFF; DNA: TGTGCCAGCAGCCCGCGGGACAGTGACCCTAGCGGAAACACCGGGGAGCTGTTTTTT
V: TRBV11-2; J: TRBJ2-5; size: -; D: -; CDR3: CTSSSSTWETQYF; DNA: TGTACCAGCAGCTCTTCGACCTGGGAGACCCAGTACTTC
V: TRBV27; J: TRBJ2-5; size: few; D: -; CDR3: CASGPYGETQYF; DNA: TGTGCCAGTGGGCCCTATGGGGAGACCCAGTACTTC
V: TRBV29-1; J: TRBJ2-5; size: -; D: -; CDR3: CSVVGGTGALSWETQYF; DNA: TGCAGCGTTGTAGGAGGGACTGGGGCCTTATCGTGGGAGACCCAGTACTTC
V: TRBV7-2; J: TRBJ2-5; size: once; D: TRBD2; CDR3: CASSLASRAGETQYF; DNA: TGTGCCAGCAGCTTAGCGAGCAGAGCGGGGGAGACCCAGTACTTC
V: TRBV20-1; J: TRBJ2-5; size: -; D: -; CDR3: CSVRDKTSLKTQYF; DNA: TGCAGTGTTAGAGATAAGACCTCTCTGAAGACCCAGTACTTC
V: TRBV3-1; J: TRBJ2-3; size: -; D: TRBD2; CDR3: CASTPLPGTSVGTDTQYF; DNA: TGTGCCAGCACCCCTCTTCCGGGGACTAGCGTTGGCACAGATACGCAGTATTTT
V: TRBV7-6; J: TRBJ2-1; size: -; D: -; CDR3: CATEGRGLQFF; DNA: TGTGCCACAGAAGGAAGGGGCCTGCAGTTCTTC
V: TRBV29-1; J: TRBJ1-1; size: few; D: -; CDR3: CSGTNTGRHTEAFF; DNA: TGCAGCGGGACAAATACAGGGAGGCACACTGAAGCTTTCTTT
V: TRBV18; J: TRBJ2-7; size: -; D: TRBD2; CDR3: CASSPSGSALEQYF; DNA: TGTGCCAGCTCCCCTAGCGGGAGCGCCCTCGAGCAGTACTTC
V: TRBV2; J: TRBJ2-7; size: few; D: TRBD2; CDR3: CASKGASGYEQYF; DNA: TGTGCCAGCAAGGGAGCTAGCGGTTACGAGCAGTACTTC
V: TRBV12-3/TRBV12-4; J: TRBJ2-5; size: few; D: TRBD2; CDR3: CASSIGLAGVETQYF; DNA: TGTGCCAGCAGCATCGGACTAGCGGGGGTTGAGACCCAGTACTTC
V: TRBV7-6; J: TRBJ2-7; size: many; D: TRBD1; CDR3: CASSLSDRGEQYF; DNA: TGTGCCAGCAGCTTAAGCGACAGGGGCGAGCAGTACTTC
V: TRBV12-3/TRBV12-4; J: TRBJ1-1; size: many; D: -; CDR3: CASSESTVNTEAFF; DNA: TGTGCCAGCAGTGAGTCCACAGTGAACACTGAAGCTTTCTTT
V: TRBV7-8; J: TRBJ2-4; size: -; D: -; CDR3: CASSSGTLTTKNIQYF; DNA: TGTGCCAGCAGCTCTGGGACACTCACGACCAAAAACATTCAGTACTTC
V: TRBV28; J: TRBJ2-3; size: once; D: TRBD2; CDR3: CASRTPGLASDTQYF; DNA: TGTGCCAGCAGAACGCCGGGACTAGCATCAGATACGCAGTATTTT
V: TRBV3-1; J: TRBJ1-2; size: many; D: -; CDR3: CASSRGGGDYGYTF; DNA: TGTGCCAGCAGCCGAGGAGGGGGGGACTATGGCTACACCTTC
V: TRBV4-3; J: TRBJ2-3; size: -; D: -; CDR3: CASSHSRDGIDTQYF; DNA: TGCGCCAGCAGCCATTCCCGGGACGGCATAGATACGCAGTATTTT
V: TRBV5-1; J: TRBJ2-3; size: -; D: -; CDR3: CASSLNTGNRDTQYF; DNA: TGCGCCAGCAGCTTGAATACGGGAAACCGAGATACGCAGTATTTT
V: TRBV29-1; J: TRBJ2-6; size: -; D: -; CDR3: CSVARGPSSSGANVLTF; DNA: TGCAGCGTCGCCAGGGGACCCTCCAGCTCTGGGGCCAACGTCCTGACTTTC
V: TRBV7-2; J: TRBJ2-7; size: few; D: -; CDR3: CASTFADAGYEQYF; DNA: TGTGCCAGCACCTTTGCGGACGCCGGCTACGAGCAGTACTTC
V: TRBV9; J: TRBJ2-2; size: -; D: -; CDR3: CASSVRWESSTGELFF; DNA: TGTGCCAGCAGCGTAAGGTGGGAGTCGTCGACCGGGGAGCTGTTTTTT
V: TRBV20-1; J: TRBJ2-7; size: -; D: TRBD1; CDR3: CSAPNRGSYNEQYF; DNA: TGCAGTGCGCCTAACAGGGGCTCCTACAATGAGCAGTACTTC
V: TRBV28; J: TRBJ2-5; size: few; D: TRBD2; CDR3: CASPGTSAQETQYF; DNA: TGTGCCAGTCCCGGGACTAGCGCCCAAGAGACCCAGTACTTC